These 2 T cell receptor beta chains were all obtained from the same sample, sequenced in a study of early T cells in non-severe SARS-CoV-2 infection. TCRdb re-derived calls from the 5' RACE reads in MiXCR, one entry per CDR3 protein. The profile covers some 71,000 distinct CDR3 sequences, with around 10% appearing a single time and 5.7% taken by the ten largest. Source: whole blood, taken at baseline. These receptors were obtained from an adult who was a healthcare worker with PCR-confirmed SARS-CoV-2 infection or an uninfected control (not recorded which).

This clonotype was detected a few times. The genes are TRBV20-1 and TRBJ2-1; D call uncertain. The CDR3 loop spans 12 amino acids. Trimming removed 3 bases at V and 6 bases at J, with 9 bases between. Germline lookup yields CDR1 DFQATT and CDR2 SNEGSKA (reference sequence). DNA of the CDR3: TGCAGTGCTAGTCTGGCCCGCAATGAGCAGTTCTTC. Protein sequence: CSASLARNEQFF.

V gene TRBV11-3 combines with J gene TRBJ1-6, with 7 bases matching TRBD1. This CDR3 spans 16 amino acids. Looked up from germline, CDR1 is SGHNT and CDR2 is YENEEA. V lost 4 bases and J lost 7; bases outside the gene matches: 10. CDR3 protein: CASSSGGQTRNSPLHF. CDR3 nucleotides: TGTGCCAGCAGCTCCGGGGGACAGACCCGGAATTCACCCCTCCACTTT.